This TCR beta chain was documented in a study of control samples from healthy donors and cancer patients. Germline loops: CDR1 PRHDT, CDR2 FYEKMQ (reference sequence). This CDR3 is built from 14 residues. The V gene lost 4 bases and the J gene lost 4 bases, with 8 bases spanning the gap. Assay used: immunoSEQ multiplex PCR; TCRdb lists only in-frame clones, some missing. This table has 50,000 to 70,000 clones, around 90% appearing once. This sequence originates from a man over 45 in good health. The sequenced sample consisted of blood. V gene TRBV13 combines with J gene TRBJ2-6; D unresolved. In nucleotides, the CDR3 is TGTGCCAGCAGCTCCCTTCCAGGGGCCAACGTCCTGACTTTC. Its protein product is CASSSLPGANVLTF. The variable domain in full, completed from reference TRBV13 and TRBJ2-6, reads AAGVIQSPRHLIKEKRETATLKCYPIPRHDTVYWYQQGPGQDPQFLISFYEKMQSDKGSIPDRFSAQQFSDYHSELNMSSLELGDSALYFCASSSLPGANVLTFGAGSRLTVL.